The 11 T cell receptor beta chains below come from one sample, sequenced in a study of Ad26.COV2.S vaccination and SARS-CoV-2 variants. Treatment noted: roughly 19 received Ad26.COV2.S at low or high dose, single or two shots; roughly five received placebo; per-sample allocation not given. At day 63 after the first vaccine or placebo injection, samples were drawn. The method was immunoSEQ multiplex PCR; TCRdb's version includes in-frame clones alone and lacks a portion of them. The sample carries over 400,000 clones, roughly 89% recorded once. The starting material was peripheral blood, obtained in a trial of Ad26.COV2.S vaccine versus placebo. The receptors were sampled from a person between 18 and 59 years old who received the Ad26.COV2.S COVID-19 vaccine or a placebo.

This rearrangement joins TRBV5-1 to TRBJ2-2; tentatively, D is TRBD2 (5 bases). The V gene lost 0 bases and the J gene lost 7 bases, with 7 bases spanning the gap. The CDR3 loop spans 13 amino acids. Germline lookup yields CDR1 SGHRS and CDR2 YFSETQ. DNA of the CDR3: TGCGCCAGCAGCTTGGGAGGGAGCGGGGAGCTGTTTTTT. Protein sequence: CASSLGGSGELFF.

The gene calls are TRBV9 and TRBJ2-4; D is possibly TRBD1 or TRBD2 (5 bases each). Trimming removed 0 bases at V and 9 bases at J, with 16 bases between. The V gene's germline CDR1 is SGDLS and CDR2 YYNGEE. The CDR3 covers 15 residues. In DNA, the CDR3 is TGTGCCAGCAGCGTAGATCCAGGGAAAGAGGGCATTCAGTACTTC. Translated, it gives CASSVDPGKEGIQYF.

This chain joins TRBV27 and TRBJ2-5; no clear D gene. The V end was cut by 1 base, the J end by 4 bases, with 10 bases between. Per germline, CDR1 MNHEY and CDR2 SMNVEV (reference sequence). This CDR3 is built from 14 residues. CDR3 coding DNA: TGTGCCAGCAGTTTATTTGGACCGCCAGAGACCCAGTACTTC. It yields the protein CASSLFGPPETQYF.

This chain joins TRBV12-3 or TRBV12-4 and TRBJ1-2; D not resolved. CDR3 length: 12 residues. The V and J ends lost 3 bases and 4 bases respectively, with 6 bases between them. CDR3 coding DNA: TGTGCCAGCAGTTTTATCAGCTATGGCTACACCTTC. Protein: CASSFISYGYTF.

The J gene is TRBJ2-3, the V gene TRBV5-8; TRBD1 agrees at 7 bases. V shed 5 bases and J 1 base; nucleotides not matched to a gene: 7. The CDR3 runs 15 residues. CDR1 and CDR2 (germline): SGHTS, YDEGEE. The CDR3 region has the DNA TGTGCCAGCAGACAGGGGAATTGGGGCACAGATACGCAGTATTTT. Translating gives CASRQGNWGTDTQYF.

The rearrangement uses TRBV25-1 and TRBJ1-2; 7 nucleotides agree with TRBD1. CDR1 is MGHDK, CDR2 SYGVNS, per germline. The trim removed 5 bases at V and 2 bases at J, leaving 2 bases unmatched. CDR3 size: 13 residues. For the CDR3, the DNA is TGTGCCAGCAGTAGGGGACAGAACTATGGCTACACCTTC. Amino acid sequence: CASSRGQNYGYTF.

The rearrangement uses TRBV18 and TRBJ1-6; D is unclear. The CDR3 totals 14 residues. V gave up 9 bases and J gave up 2 bases, with 11 bases separating them. The germline CDR1 and CDR2 sequences are KGHSH and LQKENI. The CDR3 nucleotides read TGTGCCAGTTCCCCAGACACCTATAATTCACCCCTCCACTTT. It translates to CASSPDTYNSPLHF.

The chain joins TRBV4-3 to TRBJ2-3; 10 bases line up with TRBD2. CDR1 LGHNA and CDR2 YSLEER come from the germline V gene. Losses at the gene ends were 0 bases for V and 2 bases for J; bases not matched to a gene: 8. The CDR3 is 18 residues long. The DNA of the CDR3 is TGCGCCAGCAGCCAAGATCATCGTACTAGCGGGACCACAGATACGCAGTATTTT. Translation gives CASSQDHRTSGTTDTQYF.

This clone has only a few counts. This sequence joins TRBV7-3 and TRBJ1-2; TRBD1 is a possible D gene (6 bases). Per germline, CDR1 SGHTA and CDR2 FQGTGA. Deletions cut 5 bases from V and 5 bases from J, with 12 bases between. The CDR3 loop spans 13 amino acids. The CDR3 sequence is CASSPGQYYGYTF. The CDR3 nucleotides are TGTGCCAGCAGCCCCGGACAGTATTATGGCTACACCTTC. Complete variable domain (other parts from reference TRBV7-3 and TRBJ1-2): GAGVSQTPSNKVTEKGKYVELRCDPISGHTALYWYRQSLGQGPEFLIYFQGTGAADDSGLPNDRFFAVRPEGSVSTLKIQRTERGDSAVYLCASSPGQYYGYTFGSGTRLTVV.

The chain employs TRBV2 and TRBJ2-5; possibly TRBD1 for D (7 bases). The V gene lost 3 bases and the J gene lost 4 bases, with 12 bases spanning the gap. The germline CDR1 and CDR2 sequences are SNHLY and FYNNEI. There are 14 residues in the CDR3. This CDR3 reads CASSDRQGGETQYF. In DNA form, the CDR3 reads TGTGCCAGCAGTGACCGTCAGGGGGGAGAGACCCAGTACTTC.

This clone appeared once. V is TRBV5-6 and J is TRBJ2-3; D perhaps matches TRBD1 (5 bases). The ends were cut back, 9 bases at V and 1 base at J, with 12 bases in the middle. The CDR3 spans 13 residues. Per the germline V gene, CDR1 is SGHDT and CDR2 is YYEEEE. CDR3 nucleotide sequence: TGTGCCACCAGGGTCAGCGGCACAGATACGCAGTATTTT. Translated, it gives CATRVSGTDTQYF.